The TCR beta chain described here comes from a study of identical twins. Trimming at V came to 4 bases and at J to 1 base, leaving 10 bases not matched to a gene. Looked up from germline, CDR1 is KGHDR and CDR2 is SFDVKD. This CDR3 is 17 amino acids long. TCRdb re-analysed the 5' RACE reads in MiXCR, keeping a single row per CDR3 protein. The table includes hundreds of thousands of distinct CDR3 sequences, approximately 6% detected once. Healthy Caucasians supplied all donations. The clonotype comes from a man aged 18-30 years in good health. The chain is built from TRBV24-1 and TRBJ2-3; 7 bases map to TRBD1. The sequencing input was naive T cells sorted from blood. CDR3 in amino acids: CATSEPKQGMGTDTQYF. In nucleotides, the CDR3 is TGTGCCACCAGTGAGCCGAAACAGGGGATGGGCACAGATACGCAGTATTTT.